This T cell receptor (beta chain) was found in a study of cytomegalovirus exposure and HLA in healthy donors. In regard to this clone: Its matching antigen is unknown. An end of the junction does not agree with germline; a read error may underlie this.

60 Vbeta and 13 Jbeta primers were used in PCR. Assay used: immunoSEQ multiplex PCR; TCRdb lists only in-frame clones, some missing. The sample has approximately 210,000 clones; around 87% are singletons. Study-wide results and caveats: The CMV antigen specificity of a few CMV-associated chains was confirmed through in vitro analysis. Indistinguishability led to the exclusion of some V segments, TRBV6-2 and TRBV6-3 included.

This CDR3 is built from 16 residues. CDR1 is SEHNR, CDR2 FQNEAQ, per germline (reference sequence). This clonotype originated in a man aged 30-40 years in good health and CMV-seronegative. Sequencing was done on a sample of PBMCs. The chain carries TRBV7-9 and TRBJ2-7, with D possibly being TRBD2 (5 bases). CDR3 DNA: TGTTCCAGCAGCTTAGCGCTCCGGGGAACCTACTACGAGCAGTACTTC. Encoded protein: CSSSLALRGTYYEQYF.